These T cell receptor beta chains were read from a single sample in a study of cytomegalovirus exposure and HLA in healthy donors. Libraries were prepared by immunoSEQ multiplex PCR; TCRdb keeps only in-frame clonotypes and omits some of them. The sample carries about 140,000 clones, 65% to 80% recorded once. The sample taken for sequencing was PBMCs. Receptor source: a woman aged 45-65 years in good health and CMV-seropositive. CDR3s include the opening cysteine and the closing phenylalanine or tryptophan. Fields, in order: clone size, J gene, D gene, V gene, CDR3 protein, CDR3 DNA. The D gene is left open where the match is weak. Size values are once, few and many counts, or a class for expanded clones, and some rows have none.

. TRBJ1-2 . TRBV10-3 CAISADMLVDGYTF TGTGCCATCAGCGCCGACATGTTAGTAGATGGCTACACCTTC
. TRBJ1-2 TRBD1 TRBV20-1 CSAPGQGSTF TGCAGTGCCCCGGGACAGGGTAGCACCTTC
. TRBJ2-3 . TRBV14 CASSPTGSQASGTQYF TGTGCCAGCAGCCCGACAGGATCTCAGGCATCAGGTACGCAGTATTTT
. TRBJ2-7 TRBD2 TRBV27 CASSFRARGAYEQYF TGTGCCAGCAGTTTCAGGGCCCGGGGGGCCTACGAGCAGTACTTC
. TRBJ2-2 TRBD2 TRBV6-4 CASSRSGGPSGELFF TGTGCCAGCAGCAGATCGGGGGGGCCAAGCGGGGAGCTGTTTTTT
. TRBJ1-4 . TRBV19 CASSLPAGATNEKLFF TGTGCCAGTAGTTTACCAGCAGGCGCAACTAATGAAAAACTGTTTTTT
. TRBJ1-2 TRBD1 TRBV6-6 CASSHTGDRFYGYTF TGTGCCAGCAGCCATACAGGGGACCGCTTCTATGGCTACACCTTC
. TRBJ1-3 . TRBV25-1 CASTRGRGPGNTIYF TGTGCCAGCACCCGGGGGCGGGGGCCGGGAAACACCATATATTTT
. TRBJ2-1 TRBD1 TRBV6-5 CASMTDRDAFF TGTGCCAGCATGACAGACAGGGACGCGTTCTTC
. TRBJ2-7 TRBD1 TRBV4-2 CASSQDLLGTGYYEQYF TGTGCCAGCAGCCAAGATCTATTGGGGACAGGATACTACGAGCAGTACTTC
. TRBJ1-5 . TRBV19 CASTMGGDYQPQHF TGTGCCAGTACCATGGGGGGGGATTATCAGCCCCAGCATTTT
. TRBJ2-7 . TRBV5-1 CASSLDLYEQYF TGCGCCAGCAGCTTGGACCTATACGAGCAGTACTTC
. TRBJ1-1 TRBD1 TRBV6-1 CASKIQGPGAFF TGTGCCAGCAAGATACAGGGGCCGGGAGCTTTCTTT
. TRBJ2-7 . TRBV7-8 CASSFSGLSSYEQYF TGTGCCAGCAGCTTCTCAGGGTTAAGCTCCTACGAGCAGTACTTC
. TRBJ2-7 TRBD1 TRBV7-8 CASSSATGVGEQYF TGTGCCAGCAGCTCAGCGACAGGGGTGGGCGAGCAGTACTTC
once TRBJ2-7 . TRBV7-2 CASSLSRIYEQYF TGTGCCAGCAGCTTGTCCAGGATTTACGAGCAGTACTTC
. TRBJ1-1 . TRBV28 CASTLRRLTEAFF TGTGCCAGCACCCTCCGTAGACTCACTGAAGCTTTCTTT
. TRBJ2-3 . TRBV27 CASRGRGDTQYF TGTGCCAGCAGGGGGCGGGGAGATACGCAGTATTTT
. TRBJ2-7 TRBD2 TRBV6-1 CASKLGLAYEQYF TGTGCCAGCAAGCTAGGACTAGCCTACGAGCAGTACTTC
. TRBJ2-3 TRBD2 TRBV19 CASSGGLAGAPSTDTQYF TGTGCCAGTAGTGGGGGACTAGCGGGGGCCCCTAGCACAGATACGCAGTATTTT
. TRBJ2-5 . TRBV4-1 CASSRAGEYQETQYF TGCGCCAGCAGCCGCGCAGGGGAGTACCAAGAGACCCAGTACTTC
. TRBJ1-1 TRBD1 TRBV4-3 CASSQRGGDTEAFF TGCGCCAGCAGCCAGCGAGGGGGCGACACTGAAGCTTTCTTT
. TRBJ2-1 TRBD2 TRBV2 CASRTLAGVYNEQFF TGTGCCAGCAGGACACTAGCGGGGGTATACAATGAGCAGTTCTTC
. TRBJ1-2 TRBD1 TRBV5-6 CASSYSGTGGYGYTF TGTGCCAGCAGCTATTCGGGGACAGGGGGCTATGGCTACACCTTC
. TRBJ1-1 . TRBV4-1 CASSQVPTGNTEAFF TGCGCCAGCAGCCAAGTACCTACGGGAAATACTGAAGCTTTCTTT
. TRBJ1-1 . TRBV28 CASSLLQDWRTEAFF TGTGCCAGCAGCCTCCTCCAGGACTGGAGGACTGAAGCTTTCTTT
. TRBJ2-1 TRBD1 TRBV28 CASSSSTGGLYNEQFF TGTGCCAGCAGTTCCTCCACAGGGGGCCTCTACAATGAGCAGTTCTTC
. TRBJ2-1 TRBD2 TRBV5-6 CASSLVSGGSSYNEQFF TGTGCCAGCAGCTTGGTTAGCGGGGGCAGCTCCTACAATGAGCAGTTCTTC
once TRBJ1-1 . TRBV14 CASSQGGVVSLMNTEAFF TGTGCCAGCAGCCAAGGCGGAGTGGTGTCCCTGATGAACACTGAAGCTTTCTTT
. TRBJ2-7 TRBD1 TRBV4-2 CASSRMGGRGLDEQYF TGTGCCAGCAGCCGGATGGGAGGCAGGGGGCTCGACGAGCAGTACTTC
. TRBJ2-5 . TRBV6-1 CASSAVQEQYF TGTGCCAGCAGTGCCGTACAGGAGCAGTACTTC
. TRBJ1-5 . TRBV9 CASSRGSSNQPQHF TGTGCCAGCTCTCGGGGTTCTAGCAATCAGCCCCAGCATTTT
. TRBJ2-5 TRBD2 TRBV9 CASSRSSGGAVKLETQYF TGTGCCAGCAGCCGTTCTAGCGGGGGGGCTGTTAAACTTGAGACCCAGTACTTC
. TRBJ1-1 TRBD1 TRBV28 CASSPPTGEGTEAFF TGTGCCAGCAGTCCCCCCACAGGGGAAGGAACTGAAGCTTTCTTT
few TRBJ2-3 TRBD2 TRBV6-5 CASSYTERGGNTQYF TGTGCCAGCAGTTACACCGAGCGGGGCGGGAATACGCAGTATTTT
. TRBJ2-2 . TRBV18 CASSPGGNANTGELFF TGTGCCAGCTCACCCGGCGGAAACGCGAACACCGGGGAGCTGTTTTTT
. TRBJ1-1 . TRBV10-3 CAISDEGRRTEAFF TGTGCCATCAGTGACGAGGGGAGGAGAACTGAAGCTTTCTTT
. TRBJ1-1 . TRBV6-5 CASSYSTSPITEAFF TGTGCCAGCAGTTACTCGACAAGTCCCATAACTGAAGCTTTCTTT
. TRBJ1-1 TRBD1 TRBV7-3 CASSSGTGETEAFF TGTGCCAGCAGCTCCGGGACAGGGGAAACTGAAGCTTTCTTT
. TRBJ1-5 . TRBV4-2 CASSQASNQPQHF TGTGCCAGCAGCCAAGCGAGTAATCAGCCCCAGCATTTT
few TRBJ1-2 . TRBV29-1 CSASAGRDYGYTF TGCAGCGCTTCAGCCGGCAGGGACTATGGCTACACCTTC
many TRBJ1-2 . TRBV14 CASSQRPGPNYGYTF TGTGCCAGCAGCCAAAGACCGGGTCCCAACTATGGCTACACCTTC
. TRBJ2-3 TRBD1 TRBV4-3 CASSSRGQGALDTQYF TGCGCCAGCAGCTCTCGGGGACAGGGGGCATTAGATACGCAGTATTTT
. TRBJ2-7 TRBD2 TRBV4-2 CASSQDSSGGSYEQYF TGTGCCAGCAGCCAAGACTCTAGCGGGGGATCCTACGAGCAGTACTTC
few TRBJ2-7 . TRBV7-2 CASSPRGAGDEQYF TGTGCCAGCAGCCCCAGAGGAGCAGGGGACGAGCAGTACTTC
once TRBJ2-5 TRBD2 TRBV2 CASSVLGAGDGAQYF TGTGCCAGCAGTGTTCTCGGTGCGGGGGATGGGGCCCAGTACTTC
. TRBJ1-1 . TRBV5-1 CASSSGVGRAEAFF TGCGCCAGCAGCTCGGGGGTAGGCAGGGCTGAAGCTTTCTTT
. TRBJ2-7 TRBD1 TRBV4-1 CASSQGPGTGGNEQYF TGCGCCAGCAGCCAAGGGCCGGGGACAGGGGGGAACGAGCAGTACTTC
. TRBJ1-2 TRBD1 TRBV11-2 CASSPRQGAIGGYTF TGTGCCAGCAGCCCGAGACAGGGGGCGATTGGAGGCTACACCTTC
few TRBJ1-1 TRBD1 TRBV10-1 CANTKGASNMNTEAFF TGCGCCAACACAAAGGGGGCCTCAAACATGAACACTGAAGCTTTCTTT
. TRBJ2-7 . TRBV28 CASSFFRGYYEQYF TGTGCCAGCAGTTTCTTCCGGGGGTACTACGAGCAGTACTTC
. TRBJ2-3 TRBD2 TRBV7-2 CASSLSGGGDTQYF TGTGCCAGCAGCCTTAGCGGGGGTGGAGATACGCAGTATTTT
. TRBJ2-5 TRBD1 TRBV15 CATRFGTGAVETQYF TGTGCCACCCGCTTCGGGACAGGGGCGGTGGAGACCCAGTACTTC
. TRBJ2-7 . TRBV12-5 CASRQGREQYF TGTGCTAGTCGCCAGGGAAGAGAGCAGTACTTC